This T cell receptor (beta chain) was sequenced for a study of cytomegalovirus exposure and HLA in healthy donors. General study points: In vitro checks showed that a few CMV-associated chains really do target CMV antigens.

Healthy donors of bone marrow made up the group. Concerning this clone itself: Its antigen is undetermined.

Researchers ran the PCR with 60 Vbeta and 13 Jbeta primers. Profiling relied on immunoSEQ multiplex PCR, and the TCRdb table lists in-frame clones only, not all of them. The sample shows about 100,000 clones, around three quarters of them seen only once. The CDR3 has 20 amino acids. With V trimmed by 2 bases and J by 6 bases, 17 bases remained unmatched. The V gene's germline CDR1 is SGHVS and CDR2 FNYEAQ. Sequenced material: PBMCs. The chain uses TRBV7-6 and TRBJ2-1; TRBD2 matches 12 bases. This TCR came from a female donor in good health and CMV-seropositive. The DNA for the CDR3 is TGTGCCAGCAGCTTACTCCGGACTAGCGGGACCTCCGAGGGGCCCAATGAGCAGTTCTTC. Encoded protein: CASSLLRTSGTSEGPNEQFF.